This entry lists 22 T cell receptor beta chains sequenced from one sample in a study of T cell responses to AZD1222 COVID-19 vaccine. Profiling relied on immunoSEQ multiplex PCR, and the TCRdb table lists in-frame clones only, not all of them. The sample has approximately 75,000 clones, 85% to 90% seen once. The specimen comprised peripheral blood, sampled 28 days after the second AZD1222 dose. Source of these receptors: an adult who received the AZD1222 COVID-19 vaccine.

CDR3 sequence reads: CASSPQGRGASGYTF. In DNA form, the CDR3 reads TGCGCCAGCAGCCCCCAAGGACGTGGAGCGTCGGGCTACACCTTC. The chain couples TRBV5-1 to TRBJ1-2; D unclear. This CDR3 spans 15 amino acids. CDR1 is SGHRS and CDR2 is YFSETQ in the germline V gene. V lost 4 bases and J 8 bases, leaving 21 bases between the germline ends.

The J gene is TRBJ2-1, the V gene TRBV30, with unresolved D. The V gene's germline CDR1 is GTSNPN and CDR2 SVGIG (reference sequence). The V gene lost 0 bases and the J gene lost 12 bases, with 12 bases spanning the gap. The CDR3 totals 12 residues. CDR3 nucleotide sequence: TGTGCCTGGAGTGTATCCTGGGATACGCAGTTCTTC. It codes for CAWSVSWDTQFF.

The CDR3 DNA reads TGTGCCAGCAGCCAAGAAGTGACGGCTGATACCTTACGGGAGCAGTACTTC. Amino acids: CASSQEVTADTLREQYF. The chain has TRBV4-2 and TRBJ2-7; D not certain. The germline V gene has CDR1 LGHNA and CDR2 YNFKEQ. Trimming took 0 bases from V and 7 from J, leaving 22 bases between them. The CDR3 is made up of 17 amino acids.

The chain carries TRBV27 and TRBJ2-3; 9 positions agree with TRBD2. J was trimmed by 0 bases and V by 5 bases; bases with no gene match: 6. The CDR3 runs 16 residues. The germline V gene has CDR1 MNHEY and CDR2 SMNVEV (reference sequence). CDR3 amino acids: CASSTLAGTSTDTQYF. As DNA, the CDR3 is TGTGCCAGCAGTACGCTAGCGGGGACTAGCACAGATACGCAGTATTTT.

The rearrangement joins TRBV7-9 to TRBJ2-1; 9 nucleotides agree with TRBD2. This CDR3 has 14 amino acids. V lost 7 bases, J lost 6 bases, and 7 bases stayed unmatched. Germline V lookup: CDR1 SEHNR, CDR2 FQNEAQ (reference sequence). CDR3 region: CASTIAGVGNEQFF. The CDR3 DNA follows: TGTGCCAGCACAATAGCGGGGGTCGGCAATGAGCAGTTCTTC.

V and J are TRBV12-3 or TRBV12-4 and TRBJ1-6; D unresolved. V gave up 5 bases and J gave up 7 bases, with 9 bases separating them. CDR3 size: 13 residues. The CDR3 nucleotides read TGTGCCAGCAGTCCCCTGGAAAATTCACCCCTCCACTTT. This translates into CASSPLENSPLHF.

The genes are TRBV27 and TRBJ1-1; 7 bases line up with TRBD1. The CDR3 is made up of 16 amino acids. V trimming: 1 base; J trimming: 4 bases; junction bases outside the gene matches: 9. CDR1 and CDR2 (germline): MNHEY, SMNVEV (reference sequence). CDR3 nucleotide sequence: TGTGCCAGCAGTTTATTTCTAGGGGGCGCTGGCACTGAAGCTTTCTTT. It translates to CASSLFLGGAGTEAFF.

The CDR3 DNA follows: TGCGCCAGCAGCTTGGTGCGCGCCGGCACTGAAGCTTTCTTT. Its translation: CASSLVRAGTEAFF. This chain uses TRBV5-1 with TRBJ1-1, with D uncertain. The V end was cut by 0 bases, the J end by 4 bases, with 10 bases between. There are 14 residues in the CDR3. Germline loops: CDR1 SGHRS, CDR2 YFSETQ.

The chain carries TRBV10-2 and TRBJ1-3, with no clear D. This CDR3 is built from 12 residues. V lost 6 bases and J lost 4, with 7 bases in between. Per the germline V gene, CDR1 is WSHSY and CDR2 is SAAADI. The CDR3 nucleotides are TGCGCCAGCAGCGGAGACGGAAACACCATATATTTT. This translates into CASSGDGNTIYF.

The V call is TRBV30, the J call TRBJ1-1; perhaps TRBD1 as D (5 bases). This CDR3 is 10 amino acids long. The V gene lost 5 bases and the J gene lost 11 bases, with 12 bases spanning the gap. Germline V gene lookup returns CDR1 GTSNPN and CDR2 SVGIG (reference sequence). As DNA, the CDR3 is TGTGCCTGGTGGGACCGTGGGGCTTTCTTT. Translation gives CAWWDRGAFF.

The J gene is TRBJ1-1, the V gene TRBV5-5, with TRBD1 matching 10 bases. The ends lost 4 bases at V and 5 bases at J; junction bases unmatched: 2. Germline V gives CDR1 SGHKS, CDR2 YYEKEE (reference sequence). This CDR3 has 13 residues. The CDR3 nucleotides read TGTGCCAGCAGCGGACAGGGGGGGACTGAAGCTTTCTTT. It encodes CASSGQGGTEAFF.

The rearrangement uses TRBV3-1 (or the pseudogene TRBV3-2) and TRBJ2-3; 8 nucleotides agree with TRBD2. The V segment lost 1 base and the J segment 8 bases; nucleotides outside the gene matches: 8. This CDR3 comprises 15 residues. CDR1 is LGHDT and CDR2 is YNNKEL in the germline V gene (reference sequence). The CDR3 loop reads CASSQGAGAPATQYF. CDR3 DNA: TGTGCCAGCAGCCAAGGAGCGGGGGCCCCAGCTACGCAGTATTTT.

The V and J genes are TRBV12-5 and TRBJ2-3; 9 bases align to TRBD2. The V gene's germline CDR1 is LGHNT and CDR2 FRNRAP. This CDR3 has 16 amino acids. V gave up 6 bases and J gave up 3 bases; unmatched junction bases: 10. CDR3 nucleotide sequence: TGTGCTAGTGGGGAGGGACTAGCCTTGTTGACAGATACGCAGTATTTT. Translating gives CASGEGLALLTDTQYF.

The chain carries TRBV2 and TRBJ1-2; D gene uncertain. The length of the CDR3 is 13 residues. The germline V and J ends were trimmed by 4 bases and 4 bases, with 10 bases remaining between them. Looked up from germline, CDR1 is SNHLY and CDR2 is FYNNEI. The DNA for the CDR3 is TGTGCCAGCAGTGCTGCAGGCCTCTATGGCTACACCTTC. Translation gives CASSAAGLYGYTF.

The J gene is TRBJ1-1, the V gene TRBV5-1; 10 bases are a match to TRBD1. Germline V gene lookup returns CDR1 SGHRS and CDR2 YFSETQ. V lost 5 bases to trimming and J lost 1 base; unmatched junction nucleotides: 5. The length of the CDR3 is 15 residues. For the CDR3, the DNA is TGCGCCAGCAGTCAAAGGACAGGGGGGAACACTGAAGCTTTCTTT. It specifies CASSQRTGGNTEAFF.

This chain connects TRBV6-5 to TRBJ1-2; a weak D match, TRBD1 (5 bases). The CDR3 covers 13 residues. The V end was cut by 2 bases, the J end by 6 bases, with 10 bases between. Germline-derived CDR1 and CDR2 are MNHEY and SVGAGI. This CDR3 reads CASSYRGGDGYTF. The CDR3, as DNA: TGTGCCAGCAGTTACAGGGGTGGTGATGGCTACACCTTC.

This clone came up once. V and J are TRBV14 and TRBJ1-1; D perhaps matches TRBD1 (5 bases). Germline CDR1 and CDR2: SGHDN and FVKESK. The CDR3 spans 16 residues. Trimming took off 4 bases at V and 5 bases at J, with 20 bases between the two ends. The CDR3 nucleotides read TGTGCCAGCAGCCCCAGGACGGGACCCTTTAGGACTGAAGCTTTCTTT. Translated: CASSPRTGPFRTEAFF.

The chain couples TRBV29-1 to TRBJ2-3; D unresolved. The V gene lost 8 bases and the J gene lost 4 bases, with 1 base spanning the gap. The CDR3 has 8 residues. Germline CDR1 SQVTM, CDR2 ANQGSEA. CDR3 DNA: TGCAGCCCAGATACGCAGTATTTT. It codes for CSPDTQYF.

V gene TRBV28 combines with J gene TRBJ1-5; 8 bases align to TRBD1. CDR3 length: 16 amino acids. V trimming: 7 bases; J trimming: 0 bases; junction bases outside the gene matches: 8. CDR1 MDHEN and CDR2 SYDVKM come from the germline V gene. The CDR3, as DNA: TGTGCCAGCACCTCCGCCAGGGGGCATAGCAATCAGCCCCAGCATTTT. Encoded protein: CASTSARGHSNQPQHF.

In DNA form, the CDR3 reads TGTGCCAGCAGTTCCCAGGGACAGTATGAAGCTTTCTTT. Amino acids: CASSSQGQYEAFF. The genes are TRBV12-3 or TRBV12-4 and TRBJ1-1; TRBD1 matches 7 bases. The CDR3 sequence is 13 residues long. Trimming cost V 4 bases and J 7 bases; bases outside gene matches: 6.

CDR3 amino acids: CASSQDQGIDEQYF. The DNA for the CDR3 is TGCGCCAGCAGCCAAGACCAGGGGATAGACGAGCAGTACTTC. The rearrangement joins TRBV4-3 to TRBJ2-7, with a tentative D call TRBD1 (6 bases). CDR1 and CDR2 (germline): LGHNA, YSLEER. CDR3 length: 14 amino acids. The germline V and J ends were trimmed by 0 bases and 5 bases, with 11 bases remaining between them.

V and J are TRBV4-1 and TRBJ2-1, with D maybe TRBD1 (6 bases). Germline V gene sequence: CDR1 MGHRA, CDR2 YSYEKL. The CDR3 loop spans 17 amino acids. V lost 3 bases and J 0 bases, leaving 15 bases between the germline ends. CDR3 sequence reads: CASSHPQGLSSYNEQFF. The DNA of the CDR3 is TGCGCCAGCAGCCATCCACAGGGCCTGAGCTCCTACAATGAGCAGTTCTTC.